These 27 T cell receptor beta chains were all obtained from the same sample, sequenced in a study of blood T cells in healthy people across ages. Alongside a J-beta primer mix, a sample-barcoded 5' primer served in a second PCR lasting about 7 to 12 cycles. TCRdb reprocessed the 5' RACE reads via MiXCR and lists one record per CDR3 protein. This table holds hundreds of thousands of distinct CDR3 sequences, roughly 50% found once. The specimen sequenced was blood. All receptors come from a man between 60 and 70 years old in good health.

This clonotype was recorded once. The rearrangement uses TRBV15 and TRBJ2-1, with D possibly TRBD2 on 7 matching bases. V was shortened by 0 bases and J by 2 bases, with 17 bases between the two germline ends. The CDR3 runs 18 residues. Germline loops: CDR1 LNHNV, CDR2 YYDKDF (reference sequence). DNA of the CDR3: TGTGCCACCAGCAGAGATTTTCGGGGGGCTGGAACCTACAATGAGCAGTTCTTC. It encodes CATSRDFRGAGTYNEQFF.

The chain recombines TRBV29-1 with TRBJ1-6, with 7 bases identical to TRBD1. The CDR3 length is 13 residues. Trimming cost V 7 bases and J 3 bases; bases outside gene matches: 3. Germline lookup yields CDR1 SQVTM and CDR2 ANQGSEA. CDR3 DNA: TGCAGCGCGGGGACAGACTATAATTCACCCCTCCACTTT. This translates into CSAGTDYNSPLHF.

The chain carries TRBV6-5 and TRBJ2-1, with unresolved D. This CDR3 has 14 residues. Per germline, CDR1 MNHEY and CDR2 SVGAGI. Trimming took off 7 bases at V and 7 bases at J, with 17 bases between the two ends. The DNA for the CDR3 is TGTGCCAGCACAGCCGCCCTTCCGCCAAATGAGCAGTTCTTC. Its protein is CASTAALPPNEQFF.

This clonotype has more than one count but fewer than ten. The CDR3 loop reads CSASGPSTDTQYF. The CDR3 DNA reads TGCAGTGCTAGCGGTCCTAGCACAGATACGCAGTATTTT. This chain links TRBV20-1 with TRBJ2-3, with unresolved D. V was shortened by 3 bases and J by 0 bases, with 7 bases between the two germline ends. This CDR3 spans 13 amino acids. Germline V CDR1 and CDR2: DFQATT, SNEGSKA (reference sequence).

The chain carries TRBV18 and TRBJ1-1; D gene unclear. CDR1 and CDR2 (germline): KGHSH, LQKENI. The CDR3 extends over 12 amino acids. V dropped 2 bases and J dropped 1 base, with 2 bases sitting between them. CDR3 nucleotides: TGTGCCAGCTCACCAACGAACACTGAAGCTTTCTTT. This translates into CASSPTNTEAFF. The variable domain in full, completed from reference TRBV18 and TRBJ1-1, reads NAGVMQNPRHLVRRRGQEARLRCSPMKGHSHVYWYRQLPEEGLKFMVYLQKENIIDESGMPKERFSAEFPKEGPSILRIQQVVRGDSAAYFCASSPTNTEAFFGQGTRLTVV.

This clonotype occurred a few times. The chain has TRBV20-1 and TRBJ2-7; D call uncertain. V was trimmed by 2 bases and J by 5 bases, leaving 10 bases between them. The CDR3 runs 12 residues. CDR1 and CDR2 from the germline V gene are DFQATT and SNEGSKA (reference sequence). CDR3 in amino acids: CSARSLVHEQYF. CDR3 coding DNA: TGCAGTGCTAGATCACTCGTTCACGAGCAGTACTTC.

V usage is TRBV10-3 and J usage is TRBJ2-6, with a possible D match to TRBD2 (6 bases). Germline CDR1 is ENHRY and CDR2 is SYGVKD. The ends were cut back, 5 bases at V and 2 bases at J, with 16 bases in the middle. This CDR3 spans 17 amino acids. CDR3 in DNA: TGTGCCATCAGTAGACCGGGAGACCCCGCTGGGGCCAACGTCCTGACTTTC. It codes for CAISRPGDPAGANVLTF.

This clonotype has a single count. V and J are TRBV12-3 or TRBV12-4 and TRBJ1-2, with D perhaps TRBD1 (5 bases). The ends were cut back, 3 bases at V and 8 bases at J, with 10 bases in the middle. CDR3 length: 12 amino acids. The CDR3 spells CASSFRGRGYTF. CDR3 nucleotides: TGTGCCAGCAGTTTCCGGGGACGCGGCTACACCTTC.

This chain joins TRBV5-6 and TRBJ2-3; TRBD2 aligns across 9 bases. This CDR3 region has 15 residues. V shed 0 bases and J 5 bases; nucleotides not matched to a gene: 4. Per the germline V gene, CDR1 is SGHDT and CDR2 is YYEEEE. The CDR3 sequence is CASSLVSGSVDTQYF. The DNA of the CDR3 is TGTGCCAGCAGCTTGGTTAGCGGGAGTGTAGATACGCAGTATTTT.

This clonotype was detected only a few times. The chain is built from TRBV12-3 or TRBV12-4 and TRBJ1-6; no clear D gene. The CDR3 has 14 amino acids. The V end was cut by 1 base, the J end by 10 bases, with 11 bases between. DNA of the CDR3: TGTGCCAGCAGTTTAGGGCTGGGTACCTCACCCCTCCACTTT. It yields the protein CASSLGLGTSPLHF.

The CDR3 DNA sequence: TGTGCCAGCAGCCCTCGAGGCGGCCCAAGCTCTGGAAACACCATATATTTT. Encoded protein: CASSPRGGPSSGNTIYF. The chain couples TRBV11-2 to TRBJ1-3; D is undetermined. This CDR3 spans 17 amino acids. CDR1 is SGHAT, CDR2 FQNNGV, per germline. The germline V and J ends were trimmed by 5 bases and 0 bases, with 17 bases remaining between them.

The chain combines TRBV14 with TRBJ2-1; no firm D call. Trimming cost V 3 bases and J 4 bases, with 7 bases left between them. In germline, CDR1 is SGHDN, CDR2 FVKESK. CDR3 length equals 13 residues. The CDR3 protein is CASSQDLYNEQFF. In DNA, the CDR3 is TGTGCCAGCAGCCAGGACCTTTACAATGAGCAGTTCTTC.

The chain recombines TRBV4-1 with TRBJ2-5, with D perhaps TRBD1 or TRBD2 (7 bases each). Trimming left V 6 bases short and J 3 bases short, with 20 bases between. The CDR3 extends over 16 amino acids. Germline loops: CDR1 MGHRA, CDR2 YSYEKL. CDR3 residues: CASSPRMSGGEETQYF. The DNA of the CDR3 is TGCGCCAGCAGTCCAAGAATGTCAGGGGGGGAAGAGACCCAGTACTTC.

This clonotype was seen only a few times. J is TRBJ2-2 and V is TRBV2; D is unclear. This CDR3 has 14 amino acids. The V end was cut by 8 bases, the J end by 5 bases, with 15 bases between. Looked up from germline, CDR1 is SNHLY and CDR2 is FYNNEI. Here the CDR3 reads CASSPRSGTGELFF. As DNA, the CDR3 is TGTGCCAGCTCCCCCCGAAGTGGGACCGGGGAGCTGTTTTTT.

This chain uses TRBV7-2 with TRBJ2-7; D might be TRBD2 (6 bases). Judging by the DNA end, TRBJ2-5 fits better; the J call may be wrong. The germline gives CDR1 SGHTA, CDR2 FQGNSA. The CDR3 has 16 residues. The CDR3 sequence is CASSFPRSGTRKTQYF. DNA of the CDR3: TGTGCCAGCAGCTTCCCCAGGAGTGGGACTCGTAAGACCCAGTACTTC.

J is TRBJ2-1 and V is TRBV20-1, with D possibly TRBD2 on 6 matching bases. Trimming took off 0 bases at V and 9 bases at J, with 12 bases between the two ends. This CDR3 is built from 13 residues. Germline assignment: CDR1 DFQATT and CDR2 SNEGSKA (reference sequence). The CDR3: CSARETRAGEQFF. CDR3 in DNA: TGCAGTGCTAGAGAGACTAGGGCGGGTGAGCAGTTCTTC.

In DNA form, the CDR3 reads TGTGCCAGCAGCGTAAGCGGGGGGGCGGGAGATACGCAGTATTTT. Translating it yields CASSVSGGAGDTQYF. V gene TRBV7-2 combines with J gene TRBJ2-3; 10 bases map to TRBD2. Germline values: CDR1 SGHTA, CDR2 FQGNSA. The CDR3 runs 15 residues. The junction had 7 bases not matched to a gene; V was cut back by 5 bases and J by 5 bases. The full variable domain, in which reference TRBV7-2 and TRBJ2-3 provide the parts outside the CDR3, is GAGVSQSPSNKVTEKGKDVELRCDPISGHTALYWYRQSLGQGLEFLIYFQGNSAPDKSGLPSDRFSAERTGGSVSTLTIQRTQQEDSAVYLCASSVSGGAGDTQYFGPGTRLTVL.

This clonotype was counted a few times. V and J are TRBV9 and TRBJ2-1, with TRBD1 matching 7 bases. Germline V CDR1 and CDR2: SGDLS, YYNGEE. V was pared by 4 bases and J by 1 base, with 5 bases of the junction left unmatched. This CDR3 region has 15 residues. The CDR3 reads CASSPGTESYNEQFF. The CDR3 bases are TGTGCCAGCAGCCCCGGGACAGAATCCTACAATGAGCAGTTCTTC.

Written as DNA, the CDR3 is TGTGCCAGCAGCCCGACAGGGCTCGAGCAGTACTTC. Translated, it gives CASSPTGLEQYF. The gene calls are TRBV3-1 and TRBJ2-7, with 7 bases identical to TRBD1. The germline gives CDR1 LGHDT, CDR2 YNNKEL (reference sequence). CDR3 length: 12 amino acids. Trimming removed 4 bases from V and 6 bases from J; junction bases left unmatched: 3.

This clonotype was recorded a few times. This sequence joins TRBV29-1 and TRBJ1-4, with D unclear. The CDR3 covers 14 residues. Trimming pared 1 base from V and 5 bases from J, leaving 11 bases between. CDR1 and CDR2 (germline): SQVTM, ANQGSEA. The CDR3 DNA follows: TGCAGCGTTGAAGGGTTCGAACCGAATGAAAAACTGTTTTTT. Translation: CSVEGFEPNEKLFF.

J is TRBJ2-5 and V is TRBV9, with TRBD2 matching 8 bases. The CDR3 length is 15 residues. Per germline, CDR1 SGDLS and CDR2 YYNGEE. The V and J ends lost 0 bases and 5 bases, in that order; junction bases with no gene match: 6. The CDR3 is CASSVEGTSGETQYF. The DNA for the CDR3 is TGTGCCAGCAGCGTAGAAGGGACTAGTGGGGAGACCCAGTACTTC.

The genes are TRBV10-2 and TRBJ2-3, with D perhaps matching TRBD2 (7 bases). The CDR3 is made up of 15 amino acids. V gave up 6 bases and J gave up 5 bases, with 18 bases separating them. Germline loops: CDR1 WSHSY, CDR2 SAAADI. As DNA, the CDR3 is TGCGCCAGCAGAGATAGTGGGGGGGCAGTAGATACGCAGTATTTT. Translating gives CASRDSGGAVDTQYF.

The rearrangement links TRBV9 to TRBJ2-2, with D perhaps being TRBD1 or TRBD2 (5 bases each). Trimming removed 2 bases at V and 0 bases at J, with 11 bases between. Germline lookup yields CDR1 SGDLS and CDR2 YYNGEE. This CDR3 has 16 amino acids. The CDR3: CASSVGADANTGELFF. DNA for the CDR3: TGTGCCAGCAGCGTCGGGGCAGACGCGAACACCGGGGAGCTGTTTTTT.

V gene TRBV7-2 combines with J gene TRBJ2-7; TRBD1 matches 7 bases. The CDR3 consists of 12 residues. Germline V lookup: CDR1 SGHTA, CDR2 FQGNSA. The V and J ends lost 9 bases and 4 bases, in that order; junction bases with no gene match: 6. The CDR3 protein is CARTDRYYEQYF. In DNA, the CDR3 is TGTGCCAGGACGGACAGGTATTACGAGCAGTACTTC.

This clonotype was seen only once. The chain is built from TRBV15 and TRBJ1-1; D uncertain. The CDR3 extends over 15 amino acids. Trimming took 0 bases from V and 6 from J, leaving 14 bases between them. Germline loops: CDR1 LNHNV, CDR2 YYDKDF (reference sequence). Here the CDR3 reads CATSRELGGLAEAFF. For the CDR3, the DNA is TGTGCCACCAGCAGAGAGTTGGGAGGTCTGGCTGAAGCTTTCTTT.

This clonotype was observed once. The V and J genes are TRBV28 and TRBJ1-4, with D unresolved. Per germline, CDR1 MDHEN and CDR2 SYDVKM. The length of the CDR3 is 14 residues. With 5 bases removed from V and 0 bases from J, the gap between germline ends came to 7 bases. The CDR3 is CASSGEATNEKLFF. CDR3 nucleotide sequence: TGTGCCAGCAGTGGGGAGGCAACTAATGAAAAACTGTTTTTT.

This chain links TRBV6-1 with TRBJ2-3; D remains unclear. V was pared by 2 bases and J by 0 bases, with 6 bases between. CDR1 MNHNS and CDR2 SASEGT come from the germline V gene. The CDR3 runs to 14 residues. CDR3 sequence reads: CASSERVSTDTQYF. In DNA form, the CDR3 reads TGTGCCAGCAGTGAAAGGGTGAGCACAGATACGCAGTATTTT.